This T cell receptor beta chain was recorded in a study of technical replicates of blood from a few donors. V lost 0 bases and J lost 0, with 7 bases in between. The CDR3 is made up of 15 amino acids. Germline V CDR1 and CDR2: SGHRS, YFSETQ. The repertoire was sequenced with immunoSEQ multiplex PCR; TCRdb's copy has only in-frame clones and lacks some. The table has just under 100,000 clones, roughly 96% seen once; the top ten hold 0.21%. The V call is TRBV5-1, the J call TRBJ1-3; D call uncertain. The material sequenced was T cells isolated from PBMCs. The sequence derives from a human donor in good health. CDR3 loop: CASSLVADSGNTIYF. The CDR3 DNA reads TGCGCCAGCAGCTTGGTTGCAGACTCTGGAAACACCATATATTTT.